The present TCR beta chain was sequenced within a study of blood T cell repertoires in COVID-19 (dated by TCRdb to 2020 to 2021). With respect to the entire study: Collaborator samples came from the United States, Italy and Spain and covered acute and convalescent phases of COVID-19. The prospective study material was composed of cDNA or gDNA derived from T cells, B-cell-depleted T cells, or PBMCs. The dataset comprised deeply sampled blood TCRbeta repertoires from subjects exposed to, actively infected with, or recovered from COVID-19. The repertoires were released in a freely available public database intended as a resource for research on the immune response to SARS-CoV-2. Samples were obtained from the ongoing ImmuneRACE study (first 160 participants) and from over 1,000 subjects provided by 6 global collaborators. The sample metadata nearly always contained a de-identified subject ID, COVID-19 status, age in years and sex. Where available, HLA class I and class II types were obtained from metadata supplied by the sample provider rather than from assay-based typing. What the work shows at the level of the full study, not this receptor alone: The amount of clinical and demographic metadata varied by source and participant and was provided uncurated.

In the prospective study, participants were roughly 18 to 100 years old, resided in 25 or so geographic areas of the United States, and were enrolled through a virtual design. Cohort assignment in the prospective study relied on participant-reported clinical history from a screening survey and a study questionnaire. Each participant in the prospective study had whole blood, serum and a nasopharyngeal or oropharyngeal swab collected by mobile phlebotomists. Over a roughly 2-month period, participants in the prospective study had the option of providing additional blood draws and questionnaires. Blood samples from the prospective study were shipped frozen or at room temperature prior to DNA extraction. Relative to germline, V is missing 4 bases and J is missing 3 bases, with 8 bases of the junction outside any gene match. CDR1 and CDR2 (SGHNT, YYREEE) derive from the germline V gene (reference sequence). Including cysteine and phenylalanine, the CDR3 has 15 amino acids. Only the CDR3 DNA stays, 45 bases, in frame from base 1.

Turning to this clone: The specificity of this receptor is unknown. The sample holds no much larger clone one base away, and base qualities are not on file.

TCRbeta CDR3 regions were amplified from genomic DNA using the immunoSEQ Assay, a bias-controlled multiplex PCR. The paper's data handling went like this. Within the assay, amplification of reference gene primers was used to estimate how many nucleated cells each sample contained. Sequence reads were collapsed and filtered to measure the absolute abundance of every unique TCRbeta CDR3 rearrangement. For each sample, productive Simpson clonality was calculated as the square root of Simpson's diversity index across productive rearrangements. TCRdb took this table from immuneACCESS and kept in-frame rearrangements with V and J called. Such tables lack part of the clones; where checked against another copy, unresolved V genes explain under half of the gap, and the rest is unexplained. V and J calls and clone size are copied from that table; D and trimming were computed from the DNA. The sample yields a few hundred thousand clones; 70% to 90% were counted once. 4% to 5.5% of the sample goes to the ten largest clones.

This receptor was taken from a woman in her 40s with acute COVID-19. The chain links TRBV5-4 with TRBJ1-2; 8 central bases correspond to TRBD1. The specimen sequenced was PBMCs or T cells enriched from blood (not recorded which). The encoded CDR3 is CASSPSTGDYYGYTF. The nucleotide sequence is given as TGTGCCAGCAGCCCGTCGACAGGGGACTACTATGGCTACACCTTC. The variable domain in full, with residues beyond the CDR3 obtained from the reference TRBV5-4 and TRBJ1-2 genes, is ETGVTQSPTHLIKTRGQQVTLRCSSQSGHNTVSWYQQALGQGPQFIFQYYREEENGRGNFPPRFSGLQFPNYSSELNVNALELDDSALYLCASSPSTGDYYGYTFGSGTRLTVV.